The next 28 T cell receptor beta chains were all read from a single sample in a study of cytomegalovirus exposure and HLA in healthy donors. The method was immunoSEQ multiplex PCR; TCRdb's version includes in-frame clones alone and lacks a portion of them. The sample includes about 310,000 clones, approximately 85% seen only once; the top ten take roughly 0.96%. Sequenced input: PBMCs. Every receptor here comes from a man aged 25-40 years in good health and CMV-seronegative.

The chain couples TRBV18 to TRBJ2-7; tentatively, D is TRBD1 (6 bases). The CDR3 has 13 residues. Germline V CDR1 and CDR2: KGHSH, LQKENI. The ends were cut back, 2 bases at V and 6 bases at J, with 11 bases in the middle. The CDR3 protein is CASSPVAGVEQYF. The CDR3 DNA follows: TGTGCCAGCTCACCAGTTGCAGGGGTCGAGCAGTACTTC.

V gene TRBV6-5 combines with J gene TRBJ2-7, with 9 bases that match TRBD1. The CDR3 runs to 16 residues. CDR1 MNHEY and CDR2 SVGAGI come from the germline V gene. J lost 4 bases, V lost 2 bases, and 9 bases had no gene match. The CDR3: CASSYAYTGGRYEQYF. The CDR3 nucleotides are TGTGCCAGCAGTTACGCCTACACAGGGGGCAGGTACGAGCAGTACTTC.

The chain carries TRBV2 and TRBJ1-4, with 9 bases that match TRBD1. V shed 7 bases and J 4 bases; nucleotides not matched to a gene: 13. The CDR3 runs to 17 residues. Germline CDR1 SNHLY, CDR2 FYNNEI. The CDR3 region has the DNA TGTGCCAGCACCTCTGGGGGACAGGGTTACCTTAATGAAAAACTGTTTTTT. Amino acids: CASTSGGQGYLNEKLFF.

CDR3 sequence reads: CASSNTGAHDEQFF. CDR3 nucleotides: TGTGCCAGCAGTAATACAGGGGCGCACGATGAGCAGTTCTTC. J is TRBJ2-1 and V is TRBV27; TRBD1 agrees at 7 bases. Trimming cost V 5 bases and J 8 bases; bases outside gene matches: 9. The CDR3 loop spans 14 amino acids. Looked up from germline, CDR1 is MNHEY and CDR2 is SMNVEV (reference sequence).

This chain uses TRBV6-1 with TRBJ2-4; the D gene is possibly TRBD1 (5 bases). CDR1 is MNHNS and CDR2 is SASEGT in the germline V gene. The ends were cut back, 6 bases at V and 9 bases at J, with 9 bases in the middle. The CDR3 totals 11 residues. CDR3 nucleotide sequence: TGTGCCAGCAGCGACCAGGGCATTCAGTACTTC. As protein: CASSDQGIQYF.

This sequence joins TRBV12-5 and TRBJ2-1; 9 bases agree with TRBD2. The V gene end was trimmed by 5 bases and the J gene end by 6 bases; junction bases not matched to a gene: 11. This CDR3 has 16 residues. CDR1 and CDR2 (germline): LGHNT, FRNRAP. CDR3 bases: TGTGCTAGTGGTACCCCTAACCCTAGCGGGGTCAATGAGCAGTTCTTC. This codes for CASGTPNPSGVNEQFF. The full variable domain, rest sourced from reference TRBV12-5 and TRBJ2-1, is DARVTQTPRHKVTEMGQEVTMRCQPILGHNTVFWYRQTMMQGLELLAYFRNRAPLDDSGMPKDRFSAEMPDATLATLKIQPSEPRDSAVYFCASGTPNPSGVNEQFFGPGTRLTVL.

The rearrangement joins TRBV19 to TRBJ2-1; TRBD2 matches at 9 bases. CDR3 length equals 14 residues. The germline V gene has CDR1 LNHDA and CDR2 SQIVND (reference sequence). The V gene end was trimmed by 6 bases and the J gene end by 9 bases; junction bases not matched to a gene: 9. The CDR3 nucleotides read TGTGCCAGTAGCCCCCCCACTAGCGGGCGTGAGCAGTTCTTC. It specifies CASSPPTSGREQFF.

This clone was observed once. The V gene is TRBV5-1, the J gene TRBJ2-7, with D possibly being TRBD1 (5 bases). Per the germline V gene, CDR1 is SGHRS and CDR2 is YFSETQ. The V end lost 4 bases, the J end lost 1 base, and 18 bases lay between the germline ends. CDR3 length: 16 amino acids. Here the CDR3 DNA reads TGCGCCAGCAGCCGGACACCACTCCTTTTATCCTACGAGCAGTACTTC. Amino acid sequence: CASSRTPLLLSYEQYF.

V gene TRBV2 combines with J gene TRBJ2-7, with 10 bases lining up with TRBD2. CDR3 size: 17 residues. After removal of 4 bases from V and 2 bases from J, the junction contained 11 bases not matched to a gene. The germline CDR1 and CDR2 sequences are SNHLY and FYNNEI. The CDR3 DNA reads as TGTGCCAGCAGTGGGTTTACTAGCGGGGATACACCCTACGAGCAGTACTTC. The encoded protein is CASSGFTSGDTPYEQYF.

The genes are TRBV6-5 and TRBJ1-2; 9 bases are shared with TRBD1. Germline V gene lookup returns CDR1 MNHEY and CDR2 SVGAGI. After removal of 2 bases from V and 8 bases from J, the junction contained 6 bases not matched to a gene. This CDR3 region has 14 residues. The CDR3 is CASSYGGTGFGYTF. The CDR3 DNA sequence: TGTGCCAGCAGTTACGGGGGGACAGGGTTCGGCTACACCTTC.

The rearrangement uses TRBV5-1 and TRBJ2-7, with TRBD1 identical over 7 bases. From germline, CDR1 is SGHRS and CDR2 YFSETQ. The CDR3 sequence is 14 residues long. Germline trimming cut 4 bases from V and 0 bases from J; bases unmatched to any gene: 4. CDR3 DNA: TGCGCCAGCAGCGCTGGGGACAGCTCCTACGAGCAGTACTTC. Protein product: CASSAGDSSYEQYF.

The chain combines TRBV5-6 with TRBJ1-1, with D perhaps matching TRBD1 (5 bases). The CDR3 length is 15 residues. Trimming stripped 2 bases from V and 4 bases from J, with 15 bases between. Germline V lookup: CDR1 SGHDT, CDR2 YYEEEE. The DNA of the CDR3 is TGTGCCAGCAGCTTTCTGAGGGAGGGGAGCACTGAAGCTTTCTTT. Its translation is CASSFLREGSTEAFF.

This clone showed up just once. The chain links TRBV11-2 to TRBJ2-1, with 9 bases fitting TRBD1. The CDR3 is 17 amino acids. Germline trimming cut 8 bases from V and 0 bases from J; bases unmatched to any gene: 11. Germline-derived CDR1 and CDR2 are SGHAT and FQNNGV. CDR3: CASRDRASLSSYNEQFF. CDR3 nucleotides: TGTGCCAGCCGGGACAGGGCTTCTCTTAGCTCCTACAATGAGCAGTTCTTC.

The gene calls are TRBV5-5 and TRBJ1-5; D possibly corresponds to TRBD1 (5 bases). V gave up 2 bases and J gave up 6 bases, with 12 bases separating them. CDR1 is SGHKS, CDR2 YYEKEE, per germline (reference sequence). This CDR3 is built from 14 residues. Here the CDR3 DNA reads TGTGCCAGCAGCTTAGTAACAGGTGGTCAGCCCCAGCATTTT. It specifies CASSLVTGGQPQHF.

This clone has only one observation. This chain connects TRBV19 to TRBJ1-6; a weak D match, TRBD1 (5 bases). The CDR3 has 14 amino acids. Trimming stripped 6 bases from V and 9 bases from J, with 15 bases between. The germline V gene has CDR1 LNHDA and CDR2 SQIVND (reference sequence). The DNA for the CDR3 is TGTGCCAGTAGGGTATCCAGGGTCGGTTCACCCCTCCACTTT. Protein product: CASRVSRVGSPLHF. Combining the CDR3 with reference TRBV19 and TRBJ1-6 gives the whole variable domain DGGITQSPKYLFRKEGQNVTLSCEQNLNHDAMYWYRQDPGQGLRLIYYSQIVNDFQKGDIAEGYSVSREKKESFPLTVTSAQKNPTAFYLCASRVSRVGSPLHFGNGTRLTVT.

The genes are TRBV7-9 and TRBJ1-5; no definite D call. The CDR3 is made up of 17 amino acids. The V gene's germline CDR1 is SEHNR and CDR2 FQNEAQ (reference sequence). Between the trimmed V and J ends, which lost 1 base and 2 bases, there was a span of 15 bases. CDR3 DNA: TGTGCCAGCAGCTTAGGAGTTTACGGTGGTGGCAATCAGCCCCAGCATTTT. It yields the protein CASSLGVYGGGNQPQHF.

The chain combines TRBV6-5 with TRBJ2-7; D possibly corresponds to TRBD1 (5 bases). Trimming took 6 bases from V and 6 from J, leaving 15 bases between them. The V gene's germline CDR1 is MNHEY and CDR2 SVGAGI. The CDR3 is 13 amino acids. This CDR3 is CASSRTPGREQYF. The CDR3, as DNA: TGTGCCAGCAGCCGGACCCCAGGGCGCGAGCAGTACTTC.

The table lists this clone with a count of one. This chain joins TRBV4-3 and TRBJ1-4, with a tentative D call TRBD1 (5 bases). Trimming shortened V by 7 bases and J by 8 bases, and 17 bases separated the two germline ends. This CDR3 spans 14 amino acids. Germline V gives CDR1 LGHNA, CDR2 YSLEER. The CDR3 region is CASNRYHSGEKLFF. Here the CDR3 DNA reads TGCGCCAGCAACCGATATCATTCAGGGGAAAAACTGTTTTTT.

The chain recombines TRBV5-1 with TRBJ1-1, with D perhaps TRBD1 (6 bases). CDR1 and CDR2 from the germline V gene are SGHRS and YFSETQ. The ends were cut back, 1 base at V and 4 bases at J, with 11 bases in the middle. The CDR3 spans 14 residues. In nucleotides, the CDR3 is TGCGCCAGCAGCTTGTGGGGAGGGGGCACTGAAGCTTTCTTT. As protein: CASSLWGGGTEAFF.

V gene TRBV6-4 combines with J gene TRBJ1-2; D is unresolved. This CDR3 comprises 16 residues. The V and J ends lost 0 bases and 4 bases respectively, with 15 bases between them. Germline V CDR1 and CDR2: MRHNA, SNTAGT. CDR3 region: CASSDSTQSGVYGYTF. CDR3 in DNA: TGTGCCAGCAGTGACTCGACCCAAAGCGGTGTCTATGGCTACACCTTC.

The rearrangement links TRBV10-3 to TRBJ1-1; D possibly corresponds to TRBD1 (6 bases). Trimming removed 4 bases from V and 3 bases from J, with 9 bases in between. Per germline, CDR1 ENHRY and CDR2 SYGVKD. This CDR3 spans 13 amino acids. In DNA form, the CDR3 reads TGTGCCATCAGTGGCAGGGGTCACACTGAAGCTTTCTTT. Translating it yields CAISGRGHTEAFF.

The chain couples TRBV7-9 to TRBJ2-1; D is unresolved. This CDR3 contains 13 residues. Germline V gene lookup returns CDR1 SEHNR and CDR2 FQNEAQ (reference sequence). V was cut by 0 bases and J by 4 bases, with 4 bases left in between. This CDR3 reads CASSLAEYNEQFF. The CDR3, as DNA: TGTGCCAGCAGCTTAGCCGAGTACAATGAGCAGTTCTTC.

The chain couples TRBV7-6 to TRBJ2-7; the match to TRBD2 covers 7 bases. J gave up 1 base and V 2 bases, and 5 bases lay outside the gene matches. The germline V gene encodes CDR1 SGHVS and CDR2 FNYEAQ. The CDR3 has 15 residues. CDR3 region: CASSLFLGGSYEQYF. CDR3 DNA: TGTGCCAGCAGCTTATTCTTGGGGGGGTCCTACGAGCAGTACTTC.

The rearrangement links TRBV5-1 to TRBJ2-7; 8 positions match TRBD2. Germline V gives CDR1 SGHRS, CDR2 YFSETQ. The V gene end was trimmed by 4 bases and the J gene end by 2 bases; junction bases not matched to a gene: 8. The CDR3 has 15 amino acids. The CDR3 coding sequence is TGCGCCAGCAGCCTCGGGGGGGCAGCCGCCTACGAGCAGTACTTC. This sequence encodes CASSLGGAAAYEQYF.

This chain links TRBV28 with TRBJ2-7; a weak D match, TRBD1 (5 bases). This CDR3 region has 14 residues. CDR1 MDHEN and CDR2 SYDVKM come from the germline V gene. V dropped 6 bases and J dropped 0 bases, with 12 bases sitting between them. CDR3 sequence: CASRSTGYSYEQYF. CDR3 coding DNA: TGTGCCAGCAGATCAACAGGATACTCCTACGAGCAGTACTTC.

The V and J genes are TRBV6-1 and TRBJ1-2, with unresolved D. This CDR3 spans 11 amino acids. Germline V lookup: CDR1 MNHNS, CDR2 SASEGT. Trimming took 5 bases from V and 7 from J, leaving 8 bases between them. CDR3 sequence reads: CASSYGGGYTF. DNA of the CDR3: TGTGCCAGCAGTTACGGTGGTGGCTACACCTTC.

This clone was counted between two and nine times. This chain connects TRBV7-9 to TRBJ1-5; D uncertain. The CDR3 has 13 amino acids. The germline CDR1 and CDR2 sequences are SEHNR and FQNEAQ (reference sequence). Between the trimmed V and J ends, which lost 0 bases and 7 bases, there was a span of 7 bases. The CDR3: CASSLAPGQPQHF. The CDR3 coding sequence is TGTGCCAGCAGCTTAGCTCCCGGGCAGCCCCAGCATTTT.

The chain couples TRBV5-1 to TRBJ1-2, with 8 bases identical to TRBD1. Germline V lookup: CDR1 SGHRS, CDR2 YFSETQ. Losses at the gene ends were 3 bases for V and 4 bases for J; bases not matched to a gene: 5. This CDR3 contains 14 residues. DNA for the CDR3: TGCGCCAGCAGCTCCACAGGGGGATCCTATGGCTACACCTTC. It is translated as CASSSTGGSYGYTF.